One T cell receptor beta chain is described in this entry. Its antigen is still unknown. These data originate in a study of radiotherapy plus CTLA-4 blockade in lung cancer. About the research overall: Objective responses were observed in 15% to 20% of patients, and disease control was achieved by over 30%. Notes on the study in general: Once radiotherapy plus ipilimumab had been given, TCR clones derived from tumor expanded in blood.

With 5 bases removed from V and 4 bases from J, the gap between germline ends came to 12 bases. Germline CDR1 reads SEHNR; CDR2 reads FQNEAQ (reference sequence). There are 13 residues in the CDR3. Assay used: immunoSEQ multiplex PCR; TCRdb lists only in-frame clones, some missing. The table includes around 90,000 clones, approximately 83% detected once. The sample consisted of peripheral blood, taken from a patient treated with radiotherapy plus ipilimumab. The sequence was collected from a human donor with non-small cell lung cancer that progressed on radiotherapy plus ipilimumab. The chain combines TRBV7-9 with TRBJ2-7; D not resolved. The CDR3 reads CASSPEVTYEQYF. CDR3 DNA: TGTGCCAGCAGCCCCGAGGTAACGTACGAGCAGTACTTC.